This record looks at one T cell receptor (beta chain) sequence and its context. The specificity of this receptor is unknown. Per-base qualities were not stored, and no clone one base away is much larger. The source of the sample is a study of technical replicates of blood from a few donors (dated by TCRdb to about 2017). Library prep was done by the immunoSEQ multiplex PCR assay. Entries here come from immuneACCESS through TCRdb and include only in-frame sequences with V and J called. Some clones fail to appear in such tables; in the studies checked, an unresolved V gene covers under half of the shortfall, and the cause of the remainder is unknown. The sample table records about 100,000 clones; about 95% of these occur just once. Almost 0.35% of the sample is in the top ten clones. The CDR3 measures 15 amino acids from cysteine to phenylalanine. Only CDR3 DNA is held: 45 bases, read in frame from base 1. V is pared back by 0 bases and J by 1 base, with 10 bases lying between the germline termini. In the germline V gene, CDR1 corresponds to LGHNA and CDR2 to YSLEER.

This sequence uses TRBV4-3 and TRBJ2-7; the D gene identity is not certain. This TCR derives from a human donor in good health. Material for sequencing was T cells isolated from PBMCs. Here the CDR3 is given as CASSQDRIGSYEQYF. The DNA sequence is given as TGCGCCAGCAGCCAAGACAGGATTGGGTCCTACGAGCAGTACTTC.